The 8 T cell receptor beta chains below come from one sample, sequenced in a study of PD-1 blockade in classical Hodgkin lymphoma. The sample's time point: newly diagnosed, previously untreated cHL patient sample. CD8+ T cell isolation from thawed PBMCs was performed by magnetic negative selection. Clones were read by immunoSEQ multiplex PCR, and TCRdb kept only the in-frame ones, dropping some. Of about 21,000 clones listed, 85% to 90% are singletons. Sequencing was carried out using CD8+ T cells from blood. The receptors shown here come from a human donor with classical Hodgkin lymphoma.

The V call is TRBV4-1, the J call TRBJ2-5; D ambiguous. Trimming took 6 bases from V and 5 from J, leaving 19 bases between them. Germline V gene sequence: CDR1 MGHRA, CDR2 YSYEKL. CDR3 length equals 15 residues. In nucleotides, the CDR3 is TGCGCCAGCAGTCAGAGCCTAGGTCGATTGGAGACCCAGTACTTC. This encodes CASSQSLGRLETQYF.

The chain has TRBV30 and TRBJ2-2; TRBD1 is a possible D gene (5 bases). Per germline, CDR1 GTSNPN and CDR2 SVGIG (reference sequence). CDR3 size: 13 residues. The V end was cut by 0 bases, the J end by 6 bases, with 8 bases between. The CDR3 region has the DNA TGTGCCTGGAGTGTCAGGGTCTCCGGGGAGCTGTTTTTT. This encodes CAWSVRVSGELFF.

This rearrangement joins TRBV9 to TRBJ2-7, with D uncertain. Germline CDR1 SGDLS, CDR2 YYNGEE. The V gene lost 0 bases and the J gene lost 0 bases, with 7 bases spanning the gap. This CDR3 has 14 amino acids. The DNA of the CDR3 is TGTGCCAGCAGCGTAGTAGAGAGCTCCTACGAGCAGTACTTC. It codes for CASSVVESSYEQYF. The full variable domain, completed using reference TRBV9 and TRBJ2-7, is DSGVTQTPKHLITATGQRVTLRCSPRSGDLSVYWYQQSLDQGLQFLIQYYNGEERAKGNILERFSAQQFPDLHSELNLSSLELGDSALYFCASSVVESSYEQYFGPGTRLTVT.

The rearrangement links TRBV7-9 to TRBJ2-7, with 7 bases lining up with TRBD1. The CDR3 has 15 residues. CDR1 is SEHNR and CDR2 is FQNEAQ in the germline V gene (reference sequence). J lost 3 bases, V lost 5 bases, and 10 bases had no gene match. In DNA form, the CDR3 reads TGTGCCAGCAGCCAGCCCCGGGACAGCGTCTACGAGCAGTACTTC. The encoded protein is CASSQPRDSVYEQYF.

This clone was recorded only once. The chain combines TRBV5-8 with TRBJ2-7, with 7 bases lining up with TRBD1. Germline CDR1 SGHTS, CDR2 YDEGEE. The CDR3 length is 14 residues. V trimming: 2 bases; J trimming: 2 bases; junction bases outside the gene matches: 4. The CDR3 DNA follows: TGTGCCAGCAGCTTCCGGGACAGACCCTACGAGCAGTACTTC. Translation gives CASSFRDRPYEQYF.

The CDR3 here is CASSDSSGGANEQFF. CDR3 in DNA: TGTGCCAGCAGTGACTCTAGCGGGGGGGCCAATGAGCAGTTCTTC. The genes are TRBV6-4 and TRBJ2-1; 11 bases are a match to TRBD2. The CDR3 has 15 amino acids. Trimming at V came to 0 bases and at J to 6 bases, leaving 1 base not matched to a gene. Looked up from germline, CDR1 is MRHNA and CDR2 is SNTAGT.

The chain has TRBV11-2 and TRBJ2-3, with D perhaps given as TRBD1 or TRBD2 (6 bases each). Per the germline V gene, CDR1 is SGHAT and CDR2 is FQNNGV. The V gene lost 5 bases and the J gene lost 3 bases, with 18 bases spanning the gap. The CDR3 runs 16 residues. This chain's CDR3 is CASSHRRGEGTDTQYF. The CDR3 DNA reads as TGTGCCAGCAGCCACAGGAGGGGGGAAGGAACAGATACGCAGTATTTT.

The chain combines TRBV28 with TRBJ1-3, with a possible D match to TRBD1 (5 bases). The CDR3 is 14 residues long. Germline values: CDR1 MDHEN, CDR2 SYDVKM. The germline V and J ends were trimmed by 3 bases and 2 bases, with 8 bases remaining between them. CDR3 region: CASSLLGAGNTIYF. In DNA, the CDR3 is TGTGCCAGCAGTTTGTTAGGGGCTGGAAACACCATATATTTT.